The 27 T cell receptor beta chains presented below share a single source sample, sequenced in a study of cytomegalovirus exposure and HLA in healthy donors. Primers included in the PCR were 60 Vbeta and 13 Jbeta primers. Assay used: immunoSEQ multiplex PCR; TCRdb lists only in-frame clones, some missing. The sample shows about 130,000 clones, around 73% of them seen only once. The sequencing input was PBMCs. The receptors stem from a man aged 45-60 years in good health and CMV-seronegative.

This clone occurred once. J is TRBJ2-1 and V is TRBV28, with D possibly matching TRBD1 (5 bases). The length of the CDR3 is 13 residues. CDR1 MDHEN and CDR2 SYDVKM come from the germline V gene. V dropped 4 bases and J dropped 6 bases, with 10 bases sitting between them. The CDR3 nucleotides are TGTGCCAGCAGTTCCCCCGACAGCAATGAGCAGTTCTTC. Its protein product is CASSSPDSNEQFF.

Comments on this clone: The same CDR3 arises from other DNA sequences in this sample as well. The chain recombines TRBV6-6 with TRBJ2-5; perhaps TRBD1 as D (5 bases). The CDR3 has 13 amino acids. Trimming cost V 2 bases and J 3 bases, with 7 bases left between them. CDR1 MNHNY and CDR2 SVGAGI come from the germline V gene (reference sequence). DNA for the CDR3: TGTGCCAGCAGTTACCGCAGGGAAGAGACCCAGTACTTC. It specifies CASSYRREETQYF.

There are many counts of this clone. This rearrangement joins TRBV6-5 to TRBJ2-2, with D uncertain. V lost 6 bases and J lost 6, with 11 bases in between. The CDR3 covers 13 residues. Germline loops: CDR1 MNHEY, CDR2 SVGAGI. CDR3 residues: CASRRSSAGELFF. CDR3 coding DNA: TGTGCCAGCAGGAGAAGCTCTGCCGGGGAGCTGTTTTTT.

The J gene is TRBJ2-5, the V gene TRBV7-9, with 10 positions matching TRBD1. The J segment lost 5 bases and the V segment lost 5 bases, leaving 14 bases of the junction unmatched. Germline V lookup: CDR1 SEHNR, CDR2 FQNEAQ (reference sequence). This CDR3 comprises 17 residues. The CDR3: CASSAPDRGTVRETQYF. The CDR3 DNA is TGTGCCAGCAGCGCTCCGGACAGGGGGACGGTGAGGGAGACCCAGTACTTC.

Of note for this clone: Additional DNA sequences in this sample encode the identical CDR3. The genes are TRBV27 and TRBJ1-2, with a weak D call TRBD1 (5 bases). Germline V gives CDR1 MNHEY, CDR2 SMNVEV (reference sequence). V lost 11 bases, J lost 8 bases, and 12 bases lay in between. The CDR3 is made up of 10 amino acids. CDR3 loop: CALREDGYTF. In nucleotides, the CDR3 is TGTGCCCTCAGGGAGGACGGCTACACCTTC.

V gene TRBV5-1 combines with J gene TRBJ2-5, with TRBD2 as a possible D gene (5 bases). V shed 4 bases and J shed 5 bases, with 21 bases lying between them. The CDR3 has 16 residues. CDR1 is SGHRS and CDR2 is YFSETQ in the germline V gene. This CDR3 reads CASSLGFYEGVETQYF. As DNA, the CDR3 is TGCGCCAGCAGCCTGGGCTTTTATGAGGGAGTGGAGACCCAGTACTTC.

The chain couples TRBV6-1 to TRBJ1-5; D is possibly TRBD1 (6 bases). With 11 bases removed from V and 9 bases from J, the gap between germline ends came to 20 bases. Germline V gene data show CDR1 as MNHNS and CDR2 as SASEGT. This CDR3 comprises 13 residues. The CDR3 loop reads CAVVTGQGRPQHF. The CDR3 bases are TGTGCCGTAGTGACAGGCCAAGGACGGCCCCAGCATTTT.

This clone showed up just once. The V and J genes are TRBV7-2 and TRBJ2-1, with 8 bases lining up with TRBD2. Trimming took 0 bases from V and 7 from J; bases not matched to a gene: 8. Germline lookup yields CDR1 SGHTA and CDR2 FQGNSA. This CDR3 has 16 amino acids. Written as DNA, the CDR3 is TGTGCCAGCAGCTTAGCCCCAGCGGGAGTTGGTAATGAGCAGTTCTTC. Protein sequence: CASSLAPAGVGNEQFF.

This clone was seen more than once but under ten times. The chain has TRBV9 and TRBJ2-7, with TRBD2 as a possible D gene (6 bases). V lost 0 bases and J 0 bases, leaving 19 bases between the germline ends. Germline CDR1 SGDLS, CDR2 YYNGEE. This CDR3 region has 18 residues. The CDR3 sequence is CASSVGTSSHASSYEQYF. In nucleotides, the CDR3 is TGTGCCAGCAGCGTAGGAACTAGCTCACATGCTAGCTCCTACGAGCAGTACTTC.

The chain recombines TRBV6-5 with TRBJ1-2; weak D call: TRBD1 (6 bases). The length of the CDR3 is 14 residues. Germline loops: CDR1 MNHEY, CDR2 SVGAGI. The V gene lost 6 bases and the J gene lost 4 bases, with 15 bases spanning the gap. DNA of the CDR3: TGTGCCAGCAGGACTGGGGGGGCCCTCTATGGCTACACCTTC. Amino acid sequence: CASRTGGALYGYTF.

The J gene is TRBJ1-1, the V gene TRBV28; no clear D gene. This CDR3 has 15 residues. The V end was cut by 3 bases, the J end by 8 bases, with 19 bases between. The germline V gene encodes CDR1 MDHEN and CDR2 SYDVKM. For the CDR3, the DNA is TGTGCCAGCAGTTTCCCCACCGCATCAGGTCGGGAAGCTTTCTTT. Its protein is CASSFPTASGREAFF.

This clone was detected only a few times. The CDR3 nucleotides read TGTGCCAGCAGTGCGAACAGGGGGAGGACTGAAGCTTTCTTT. This gives the protein CASSANRGRTEAFF. The genes are TRBV6-5 and TRBJ1-1, with TRBD1 matching 8 bases. Trimming took 5 bases from V and 5 from J; bases not matched to a gene: 7. Germline-derived CDR1 and CDR2 are MNHEY and SVGAGI. The CDR3 length is 14 residues.

This clone has a handful of counts. CDR3 sequence reads: CASSLTAGNNEQFF. Here the CDR3 DNA reads TGCGCCAGCAGCTTGACGGCAGGGAACAATGAGCAGTTCTTC. The chain links TRBV5-1 to TRBJ2-1; possible D gene TRBD1, 5 bases. Germline CDR1 and CDR2: SGHRS and YFSETQ. V gave up 1 base and J gave up 5 bases, with 10 bases separating them. The CDR3 has 14 residues.

The sample holds one count of this clone. This chain joins TRBV27 and TRBJ2-1; TRBD1 agrees at 7 bases. Germline CDR1 MNHEY, CDR2 SMNVEV (reference sequence). After removal of 6 bases from V and 8 bases from J, the junction contained 7 bases not matched to a gene. This CDR3 contains 13 residues. This CDR3 is CASRQQGRDEQFF. The CDR3 coding sequence is TGTGCCAGCAGACAACAGGGGCGGGATGAGCAGTTCTTC.

This clone was picked up one time. The chain carries TRBV29-1 and TRBJ2-2; 15 positions match TRBD2. The germline gives CDR1 SQVTM, CDR2 ANQGSEA. The junction had 7 bases not matched to a gene; V was cut back by 7 bases and J by 4 bases. This CDR3 is built from 16 residues. The CDR3 reads CSAGLAGGRRTGELFF. The CDR3 nucleotides read TGCAGCGCCGGACTAGCGGGAGGGAGACGCACCGGGGAGCTGTTTTTT.

J is TRBJ1-2 and V is TRBV5-4; 10 bases fit TRBD1. Germline V gives CDR1 SGHNT, CDR2 YYREEE (reference sequence). This CDR3 is 15 amino acids long. Trimming removed 5 bases from V and 6 bases from J; junction bases left unmatched: 10. The CDR3: CASSSRDRGLDGYTF. The CDR3, as DNA: TGTGCCAGCAGTTCCCGAGACAGGGGGCTGGATGGCTACACCTTC.

V is TRBV11-2 and J is TRBJ2-2; tentatively, D is TRBD2 (5 bases). Trimming shortened V by 6 bases and J by 5 bases, and 10 bases separated the two germline ends. This CDR3 is 13 amino acids long. Germline loops: CDR1 SGHAT, CDR2 FQNNGV. Here the CDR3 DNA reads TGTGCCAGCAGTCTTGGGGAGACCGGGGAGCTGTTTTTT. It codes for CASSLGETGELFF.

This clone showed up just a few times. CDR3 sequence: CASSVYGYGYTF. DNA for the CDR3: TGTGCCAGCAGCGTATACGGCTATGGCTACACCTTC. V gene TRBV9 combines with J gene TRBJ1-2, with D hard to call. CDR1 and CDR2 from the germline V gene are SGDLS and YYNGEE. The V gene lost 1 base and the J gene lost 4 bases, with 5 bases spanning the gap. The CDR3 runs 12 residues.

The genes are TRBV28 and TRBJ2-6; D may be TRBD1 (6 bases). The CDR3 extends over 15 amino acids. Trimming left V 6 bases short and J 2 bases short, with 11 bases between. From germline, CDR1 is MDHEN and CDR2 SYDVKM. The CDR3 DNA follows: TGTGCCAGCAGACCTTACAGGGCTGGGGCCAACGTCCTGACTTTC. Protein sequence: CASRPYRAGANVLTF.

The chain carries TRBV10-3 and TRBJ2-1, with 13 bases lining up with TRBD2. Germline V gene data show CDR1 as ENHRY and CDR2 as SYGVKD. After removal of 10 bases from V and 9 bases from J, the junction contained 6 bases not matched to a gene. This CDR3 is 13 amino acids long. The CDR3, as DNA: TGTGCCACCGGACTAGCGGGGGCGGGTGAGCAGTTCTTC. As protein: CATGLAGAGEQFF.

V gene TRBV29-1 combines with J gene TRBJ1-1; tentatively, D is TRBD1 (5 bases). CDR1 and CDR2 from the germline V gene are SQVTM and ANQGSEA. CDR3 length: 12 residues. V was clipped by 4 bases and J by 7 bases, with 13 bases between them. The CDR3 nucleotides read TGCAGCGTTGGGGGCAGGGTTGGTGAAGCTTTCTTT. Amino acid sequence: CSVGGRVGEAFF.

In its sample, this clone was seen a few times. This chain uses TRBV30 with TRBJ1-5; D might be TRBD1 (5 bases). Trimming cost V 5 bases and J 4 bases, with 15 bases left between them. Per the germline V gene, CDR1 is GTSNPN and CDR2 is SVGIG (reference sequence). This CDR3 has 14 amino acids. The CDR3 reads CAWARVGGNQPQHF. Here the CDR3 DNA reads TGTGCCTGGGCCCGCGTCGGGGGTAATCAGCCCCAGCATTTT.

The chain has TRBV29-1 and TRBJ1-1; D is ambiguous. There are 13 residues in the CDR3. Germline-derived CDR1 and CDR2 are SQVTM and ANQGSEA. Trimming left V 6 bases short and J 1 base short, with 12 bases between. The CDR3 nucleotides are TGCAGCGTCGCTGGGCATCGGAACACTGAAGCTTTCTTT. This codes for CSVAGHRNTEAFF. The full variable domain, in which reference TRBV29-1 and TRBJ1-1 provide the parts outside the CDR3, is SAVISQKPSRDICQRGTSLTIQCQVDSQVTMMFWYRQQPGQSLTLIATANQGSEATYESGFVIDKFPISRPNLTFSTLTVSNMSPEDSSIYLCSVAGHRNTEAFFGQGTRLTVV.

J is TRBJ1-2 and V is TRBV5-6, with TRBD1 matching 7 bases. After removal of 0 bases from V and 8 bases from J, the junction contained 7 bases not matched to a gene. This CDR3 region has 14 residues. CDR1 is SGHDT and CDR2 is YYEEEE in the germline V gene. The CDR3 DNA reads as TGTGCCAGCAGCTTGGCCCAGGGGGTGGGGGGCTACACCTTC. It specifies CASSLAQGVGGYTF.

This chain links TRBV23-1 with TRBJ2-7, with D perhaps TRBD2 (6 bases). TRBV23-1 carries the ORF label, with uncertain function. The CDR3 length is 14 residues. V was clipped by 7 bases and J by 2 bases, with 15 bases between them. CDR3 in DNA: TGCGCCAGCACCCGAAATCGCGGGACCTACGAGCAGTACTTC. Translation gives CASTRNRGTYEQYF.

The rearrangement joins TRBV5-6 to TRBJ1-5; unclear D gene. CDR3 size: 16 residues. Trimming removed 1 base from V and 0 bases from J, with 11 bases in between. Germline CDR1 and CDR2: SGHDT and YYEEEE. The CDR3 nucleotides read TGTGCCAGCAGCTTGTCATCGCAGTATAGCAATCAGCCCCAGCATTTT. It is translated as CASSLSSQYSNQPQHF.

The J gene is TRBJ2-7, the V gene TRBV5-6; D may be TRBD2 (5 bases). Germline-derived CDR1 and CDR2 are SGHDT and YYEEEE. The CDR3 runs to 16 residues. V shed 0 bases and J shed 4 bases, with 17 bases lying between them. The CDR3 loop reads CASSLVGITGIYEQYF. CDR3 in DNA: TGTGCCAGCAGCTTGGTGGGGATAACGGGGATTTACGAGCAGTACTTC.